A selection of T cell receptor beta chains follows, all from one sample in a study of cytomegalovirus exposure and HLA in healthy donors. TCRdb's table, derived via immunoSEQ multiplex PCR, lists solely in-frame clones and lacks some. The sample includes approximately 170,000 clones, about three quarters of them seen just once. The sample consisted of PBMCs. These TCRs come from a woman aged 40 to 50 in good health and CMV-seropositive. Both conserved end residues are part of each CDR3. D genes are given only for firm matches. The size entry is marked missing in some rows and otherwise reads once, few, many or a size class.

TRBJ1-2	TRBV5-1	few	TRBD1	CASSSQGANYGYTF	TGCGCCAGCAGCTCCCAGGGGGCTAACTATGGCTACACCTTC
TRBJ1-2	TRBV25-1	.	.	CASSRDGDYGYTF	TGTGCCAGCAGCAGAGACGGAGACTATGGCTACACCTTC
TRBJ1-1	TRBV27	.	TRBD1	CASSATGTGRFEAFF	TGTGCCAGCAGTGCCACCGGGACAGGGCGCTTTGAAGCTTTCTTT
TRBJ1-2	TRBV6-5	.	TRBD1	CASRGQGRGYTF	TGTGCCAGCAGAGGACAGGGACGAGGCTACACCTTC
TRBJ2-1	TRBV19	few	.	CASSIGPLYEQFF	TGTGCCAGTAGTATAGGTCCTCTCTATGAGCAGTTCTTC
TRBJ2-7	TRBV9	once	.	CASSVVCYLKYEQYF	TGTGCCAGCAGCGTAGTATGCTACCTCAAGTACGAGCAGTACTTC
TRBJ2-1	TRBV27	once	.	CASSSPGGVIYNEQFF	TGTGCCAGCAGTTCCCCCGGCGGGGTGATCTACAATGAGCAGTTCTTC
TRBJ1-6	TRBV7-2	.	.	CASSLVRARNSPLHF	TGTGCCAGCAGCTTAGTGAGGGCAAGGAATTCACCCCTCCACTTT
TRBJ2-3	TRBV9	.	TRBD2	CASSATSDFTDTQYF	TGTGCCAGCAGCGCGACTAGCGATTTCACAGATACGCAGTATTTT
TRBJ1-1	TRBV30	few	.	CAWRQGTTRGSTEAFF	TGTGCCTGGAGGCAAGGGACCACTCGGGGGAGCACTGAAGCTTTCTTT
TRBJ2-1	TRBV9	.	TRBD2	CASSVDSGLYNEQFF	TGTGCCAGCAGCGTAGATAGCGGGCTTTACAATGAGCAGTTCTTC
TRBJ2-7	TRBV11-3	.	TRBD2	CASSLELAGVEQYF	TGTGCCAGCAGCTTAGAACTAGCGGGAGTCGAGCAGTACTTC
TRBJ1-1	TRBV11-3	.	.	CASSLRGTSGSEAFF	TGTGCCAGCAGCTTAAGGGGCACATCGGGCTCTGAAGCTTTCTTT
TRBJ1-1	TRBV18	.	.	CASSPNRQALSRTEAFF	TGTGCCAGCTCACCAAATCGACAGGCTTTGTCGCGCACTGAAGCTTTCTTT
TRBJ1-2	TRBV30	.	TRBD1	CAWRAGRTGDNYGYTF	TGTGCCTGGAGGGCAGGTAGGACAGGGGACAACTATGGCTACACCTTC
TRBJ1-1	TRBV18	.	TRBD1	CASSPLTGGVRGVNTEAFF	TGTGCCAGCTCACCTTTGACAGGGGGCGTAAGAGGGGTGAACACTGAAGCTTTCTTT
TRBJ1-2	TRBV7-6	.	TRBD1	CASSLDRGAYGYTF	TGTGCCAGCAGCCTTGACAGGGGCGCCTATGGCTACACCTTC
TRBJ1-1	TRBV20-1	.	.	CSLGEAPEAFF	TGCTCCCTGGGGGAGGCCCCTGAAGCTTTCTTT
TRBJ2-1	TRBV29-1	.	.	CSVGSPSNEQFF	TGCAGCGTCGGATCACCTAGCAATGAGCAGTTCTTC
TRBJ1-6	TRBV30	once	.	CAWSDLDKPNSPLHF	TGTGCCTGGAGTGATCTGGACAAGCCGAATTCACCCCTCCACTTT
TRBJ2-7	TRBV6-6	.	TRBD1	CASTTTRQGSYEQYF	TGTGCCAGCACGACAACGCGACAGGGTTCCTACGAGCAGTACTTC
TRBJ1-1	TRBV27	.	TRBD1	CASSRATGTGTNTEAFF	TGTGCCAGCAGTCGAGCAACCGGGACAGGGACGAACACTGAAGCTTTCTTT
TRBJ1-2	TRBV7-2	.	TRBD1	CASSRSGTGGQNYGYTF	TGTGCCAGCAGCCGAAGTGGGACAGGGGGCCAAAACTATGGCTACACCTTC
TRBJ2-3	TRBV7-2	once	TRBD2	CASSRGLATDTQYF	TGTGCCAGCAGCCGCGGACTAGCGACAGATACGCAGTATTTT
TRBJ2-3	TRBV5-4	.	TRBD2	CASSPTTVAGASTDTQYF	TGTGCCAGCAGCCCGACCACCGTGGCGGGAGCTAGCACAGATACGCAGTATTTT
TRBJ1-1	TRBV7-9	.	TRBD1	CASSPDRDRGITEAFF	TGTGCCAGCAGCCCCGACCGGGACAGGGGGATCACTGAAGCTTTCTTT
TRBJ2-2	TRBV7-9	once	.	CASSFRGANTGELFF	TGTGCCAGCTCGTTCAGGGGCGCCAACACCGGGGAGCTGTTTTTT
TRBJ2-7	TRBV7-2	.	.	CASSTRDTYYEQYF	TGTGCCAGCTCGACGAGGGACACCTATTACGAGCAGTACTTC
TRBJ2-7	TRBV7-9	many	TRBD1	CASSARAGTGSLPSYEQYF	TGTGCCAGCAGCGCTAGAGCCGGGACAGGCTCCCTCCCGTCCTACGAGCAGTACTTC
TRBJ2-1	TRBV7-9	.	.	CASSLNLNEQFF	TGTGCCAGCAGCTTAAATCTCAATGAGCAGTTCTTC
TRBJ2-7	TRBV5-6	.	TRBD2	CASTFLGGETYEQYF	TGTGCCAGTACATTCCTGGGAGGGGAAACCTACGAGCAGTACTTC
TRBJ1-5	TRBV19	.	TRBD1	CASSAQGAGSNQPQHF	TGTGCCAGTAGTGCACAGGGGGCAGGGAGCAATCAGCCCCAGCATTTT
TRBJ2-3	TRBV7-9	.	.	CASSLGIQVDTDTQYF	TGTGCCAGCAGCTTAGGAATCCAGGTTGACACAGATACGCAGTATTTT
TRBJ1-2	TRBV5-4	.	.	CASSGSPRAGRGGYTF	TGTGCCAGCAGCGGGTCCCCTCGTGCAGGGAGGGGCGGCTACACCTTC
TRBJ2-7	TRBV29-1	.	.	CSVQGSYEQYF	TGCAGCGTACAGGGCTCGTACGAGCAGTACTTC
TRBJ2-7	TRBV6-6	.	TRBD2	CASSRPGTSGAYEQYF	TGTGCCAGCAGTCGACCCGGGACTAGCGGGGCCTACGAGCAGTACTTC
TRBJ2-1	TRBV7-2	once	TRBD1	CASSLEGTGAYNEQFF	TGTGCCAGCAGCTTAGAAGGCACAGGGGCTTACAATGAGCAGTTCTTC
TRBJ2-1	TRBV19	.	TRBD2	CASSSGTSGGIYNEQFF	TGTGCCAGTAGTTCAGGGACTAGCGGGGGTATATACAATGAGCAGTTCTTC
TRBJ2-2	TRBV5-4	.	TRBD1	CASSQRQGAGGELFF	TGTGCCAGCAGCCAAAGACAGGGGGCCGGCGGGGAGCTGTTTTTT
TRBJ1-5	TRBV5-6	.	.	CASSSTANNQPQHF	TGTGCCAGCAGCTCGACAGCAAACAATCAGCCCCAGCATTTT
TRBJ2-2	TRBV5-6	.	.	CASSLGQYTGELFF	TGTGCCAGCAGCTTGGGACAGTACACCGGGGAGCTGTTTTTT
TRBJ1-5	TRBV30	once	.	CAWAGTRDQPQHF	TGTGCCTGGGCCGGGACACGAGATCAGCCCCAGCATTTT
TRBJ2-2	TRBV4-3	.	TRBD1	CASSQELLTGIGELFF	TGCGCCAGCAGCCAAGAACTTCTGACAGGGATCGGGGAGCTGTTTTTT
TRBJ2-7	TRBV2	.	TRBD1	CASSVGQGAYEQYF	TGTGCCAGCAGTGTAGGACAGGGGGCCTACGAGCAGTACTTC
TRBJ2-1	TRBV5-1	.	.	CASSLGGSTYNEQFF	TGCGCCAGCAGCTTGGGCGGGTCCACCTACAATGAGCAGTTCTTC
TRBJ1-5	TRBV21-1	.	.	CASSKKVLPSPPGNQPQHF	TGTGCCAGCAGCAAAAAAGTATTGCCATCTCCACCAGGCAATCAGCCCCAGCATTTT
TRBJ2-1	TRBV5-3	once	.	CARSLGMGDCEFAEQFF	TGTGCCAGAAGCTTGGGGATGGGGGACTGCGAATTTGCTGAGCAGTTCTTC
TRBJ2-7	TRBV10-1	.	TRBD1	CASGQVIPLYEQYF	TGCGCCAGTGGACAGGTCATACCTCTCTACGAGCAGTACTTC
TRBJ2-2	TRBV10-3	.	TRBD2	CAISETSGRGGGELFF	TGTGCCATCAGTGAGACTAGCGGGAGAGGCGGCGGGGAGCTGTTTTTT
TRBJ2-7	TRBV18	.	TRBD2	CASSPVAGMNEQYF	TGTGCCAGCTCACCAGTAGCGGGTATGAACGAGCAGTACTTC
TRBJ1-1	TRBV5-1	.	TRBD1	CASRQGGPNTEAFF	TGCGCCAGCCGCCAGGGGGGCCCGAACACTGAAGCTTTCTTT
TRBJ2-1	TRBV6-5	.	TRBD1	CASSLNRGPYNEQFF	TGTGCCAGCAGTCTGAACAGGGGACCTTACAATGAGCAGTTCTTC
TRBJ1-2	TRBV5-4	.	.	CASSPGAGVNYGYTF	TGTGCCAGCAGCCCCGGAGCAGGGGTTAACTATGGCTACACCTTC
TRBJ1-2	TRBV28	.	TRBD1	CASTPVEGARFAIYGYTF	TGTGCCAGCACTCCCGTCGAGGGGGCAAGGTTTGCAATCTATGGCTACACCTTC
TRBJ1-1	TRBV7-8	.	.	CASSLAAGNTEAFF	TGTGCCAGCAGCTTAGCTGCCGGGAACACTGAAGCTTTCTTT
TRBJ2-5	TRBV30	once	.	CAWSVAGQETQYF	TGTGCCTGGAGTGTGGCAGGGCAAGAGACCCAGTACTTC
TRBJ2-3	TRBV9	.	TRBD2	CASNLGGATDTQYF	TGTGCCAGCAACCTCGGGGGGGCCACAGATACGCAGTATTTT
TRBJ2-7	TRBV30	.	TRBD1	CAWSRQGADEQYF	TGTGCCTGGAGTAGACAGGGGGCCGACGAGCAGTACTTC
TRBJ1-1	TRBV27	.	.	CASSIQGVGTEAFF	TGTGCCAGCAGTATACAGGGAGTTGGTACTGAAGCTTTCTTT
TRBJ1-2	TRBV6-5	.	.	CASRTPIGYGYTF	TGTGCCAGCAGGACTCCTATCGGTTATGGCTACACCTTC